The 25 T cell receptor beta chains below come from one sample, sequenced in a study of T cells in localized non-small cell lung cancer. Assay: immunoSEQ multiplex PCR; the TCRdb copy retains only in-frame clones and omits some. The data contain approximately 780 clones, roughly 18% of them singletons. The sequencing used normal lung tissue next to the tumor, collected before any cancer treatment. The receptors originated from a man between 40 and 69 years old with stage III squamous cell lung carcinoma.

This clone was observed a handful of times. CDR3 bases: TGTGCCAGCAGTCCATACAGGGGAGAAAAACTGTTTTTT. It specifies CASSPYRGEKLFF. The chain employs TRBV6-8 and TRBJ1-4; 7 bases agree with TRBD1. Germline assignment: CDR1 MNHGY and CDR2 SAAAGT. There are 13 residues in the CDR3. Trimming took 5 bases from V and 8 from J; bases not matched to a gene: 5.

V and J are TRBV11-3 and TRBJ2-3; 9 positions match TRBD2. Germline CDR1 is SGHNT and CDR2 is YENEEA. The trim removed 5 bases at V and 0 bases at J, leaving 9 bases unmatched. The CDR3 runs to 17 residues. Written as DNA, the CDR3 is TGTGCCAGCAGCCCTAGCCGGGGACTAGCTAGCACAGATACGCAGTATTTT. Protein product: CASSPSRGLASTDTQYF.

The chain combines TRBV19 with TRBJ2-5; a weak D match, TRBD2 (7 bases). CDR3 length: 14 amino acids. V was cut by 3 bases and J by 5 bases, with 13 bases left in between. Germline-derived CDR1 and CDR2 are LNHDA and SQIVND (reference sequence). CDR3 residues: CASSIGGPRETQYF. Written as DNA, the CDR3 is TGTGCCAGTAGTATCGGGGGGCCTCGGGAGACCCAGTACTTC.

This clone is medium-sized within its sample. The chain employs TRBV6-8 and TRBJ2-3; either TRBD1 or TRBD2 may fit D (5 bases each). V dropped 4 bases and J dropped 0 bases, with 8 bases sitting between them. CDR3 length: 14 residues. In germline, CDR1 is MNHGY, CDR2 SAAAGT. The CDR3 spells CASSWGTSTDTQYF. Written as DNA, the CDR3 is TGTGCCAGCAGTTGGGGGACCAGCACAGATACGCAGTATTTT.

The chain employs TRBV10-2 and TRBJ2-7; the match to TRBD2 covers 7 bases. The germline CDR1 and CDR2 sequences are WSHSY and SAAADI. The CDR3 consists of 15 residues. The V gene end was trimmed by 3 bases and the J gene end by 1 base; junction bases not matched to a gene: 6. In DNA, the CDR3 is TGCGCCAGCAGTGATGGGGCTAGCGGATCCTACGAGCAGTACTTC. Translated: CASSDGASGSYEQYF.

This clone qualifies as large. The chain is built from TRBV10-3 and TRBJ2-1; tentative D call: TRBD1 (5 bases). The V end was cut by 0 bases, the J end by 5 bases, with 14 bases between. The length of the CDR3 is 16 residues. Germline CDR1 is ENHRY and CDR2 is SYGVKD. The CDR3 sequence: CAISESMGGAHNEQFF. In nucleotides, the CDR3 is TGTGCCATCAGTGAGTCAATGGGTGGGGCCCACAATGAGCAGTTCTTC.

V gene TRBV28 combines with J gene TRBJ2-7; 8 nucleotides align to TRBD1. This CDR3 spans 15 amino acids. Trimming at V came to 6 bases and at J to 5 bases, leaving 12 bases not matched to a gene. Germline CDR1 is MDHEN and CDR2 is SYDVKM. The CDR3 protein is CASSQDRVGVDEQYF. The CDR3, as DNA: TGTGCCAGCAGCCAGGACAGGGTGGGAGTGGACGAGCAGTACTTC. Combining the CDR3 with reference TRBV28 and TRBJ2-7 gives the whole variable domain DVKVTQSSRYLVKRTGEKVFLECVQDMDHENMFWYRQDPGLGLRLIYFSYDVKMKEKGDIPEGYSVSREKKERFSLILESASTNQTSMYLCASSQDRVGVDEQYFGPGTRLTVT.

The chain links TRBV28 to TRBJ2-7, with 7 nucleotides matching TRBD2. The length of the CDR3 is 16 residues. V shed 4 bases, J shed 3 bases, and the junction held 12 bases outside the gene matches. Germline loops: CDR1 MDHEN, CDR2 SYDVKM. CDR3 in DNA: TGTGCCAGCAGTTCCACCCGTAGCGGGCCTGGCTACGAGCAGTACTTC. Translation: CASSSTRSGPGYEQYF. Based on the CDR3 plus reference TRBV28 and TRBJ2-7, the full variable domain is DVKVTQSSRYLVKRTGEKVFLECVQDMDHENMFWYRQDPGLGLRLIYFSYDVKMKEKGDIPEGYSVSREKKERFSLILESASTNQTSMYLCASSSTRSGPGYEQYFGPGTRLTVT.

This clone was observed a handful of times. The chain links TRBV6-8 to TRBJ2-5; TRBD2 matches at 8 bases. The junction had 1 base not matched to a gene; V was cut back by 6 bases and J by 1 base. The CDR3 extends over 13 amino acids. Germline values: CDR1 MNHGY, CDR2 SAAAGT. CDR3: CASRLAVQETQYF. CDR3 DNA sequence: TGTGCCAGCAGACTAGCGGTCCAAGAGACCCAGTACTTC.

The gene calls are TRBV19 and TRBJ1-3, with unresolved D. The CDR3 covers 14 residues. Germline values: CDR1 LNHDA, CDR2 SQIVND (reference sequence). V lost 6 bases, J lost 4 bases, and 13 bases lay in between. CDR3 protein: CASSQRIEGNTIYF. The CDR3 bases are TGTGCCAGTAGCCAGAGGATAGAAGGAAACACCATATATTTT.

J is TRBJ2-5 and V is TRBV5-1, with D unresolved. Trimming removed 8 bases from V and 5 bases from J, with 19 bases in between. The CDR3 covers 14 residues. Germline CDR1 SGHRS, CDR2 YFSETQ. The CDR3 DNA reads TGCGCCAGTCTACCCGCCCCTCAGTCTGAGACCCAGTACTTC. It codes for CASLPAPQSETQYF.

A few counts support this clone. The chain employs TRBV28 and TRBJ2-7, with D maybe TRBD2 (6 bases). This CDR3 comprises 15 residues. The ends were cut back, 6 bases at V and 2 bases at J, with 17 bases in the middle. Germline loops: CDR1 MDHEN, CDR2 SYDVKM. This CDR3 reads CASRSSSGLTYEQYF. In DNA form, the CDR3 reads TGTGCCAGCAGAAGTAGTAGCGGTTTAACCTACGAGCAGTACTTC.

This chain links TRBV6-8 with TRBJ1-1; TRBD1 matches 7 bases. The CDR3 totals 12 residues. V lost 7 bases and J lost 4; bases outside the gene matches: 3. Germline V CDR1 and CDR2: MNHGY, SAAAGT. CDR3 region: CASTDRATEAFF. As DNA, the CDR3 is TGTGCCAGCACCGACAGGGCCACTGAAGCTTTCTTT.

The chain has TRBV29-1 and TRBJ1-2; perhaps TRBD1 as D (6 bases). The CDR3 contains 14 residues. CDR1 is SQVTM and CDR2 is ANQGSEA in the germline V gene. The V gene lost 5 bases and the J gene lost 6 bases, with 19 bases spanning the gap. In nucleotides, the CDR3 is TGCAGCGTTACCGGTCCCACAGGGAGAAATGGCTACACCTTC. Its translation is CSVTGPTGRNGYTF.

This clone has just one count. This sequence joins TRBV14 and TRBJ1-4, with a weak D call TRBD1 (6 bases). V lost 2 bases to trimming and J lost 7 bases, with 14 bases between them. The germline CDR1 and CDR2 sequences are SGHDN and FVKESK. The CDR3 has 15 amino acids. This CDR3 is CASSQLGGGGEKLFF. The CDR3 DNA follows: TGTGCCAGCAGCCAATTAGGGGGAGGCGGTGAAAAACTGTTTTTT.

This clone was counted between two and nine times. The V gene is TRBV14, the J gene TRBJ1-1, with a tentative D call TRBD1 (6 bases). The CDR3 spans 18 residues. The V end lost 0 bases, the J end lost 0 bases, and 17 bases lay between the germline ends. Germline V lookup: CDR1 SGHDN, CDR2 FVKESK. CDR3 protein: CASSQDTGAPVMNTEAFF. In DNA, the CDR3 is TGTGCCAGCAGCCAAGATACGGGGGCCCCTGTTATGAACACTGAAGCTTTCTTT.

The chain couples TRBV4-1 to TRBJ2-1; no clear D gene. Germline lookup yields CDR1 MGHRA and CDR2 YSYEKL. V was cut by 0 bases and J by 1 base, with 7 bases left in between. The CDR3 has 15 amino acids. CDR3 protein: CASSQETFSYNEQFF. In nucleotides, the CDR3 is TGCGCCAGCAGCCAAGAGACATTTTCCTACAATGAGCAGTTCTTC.

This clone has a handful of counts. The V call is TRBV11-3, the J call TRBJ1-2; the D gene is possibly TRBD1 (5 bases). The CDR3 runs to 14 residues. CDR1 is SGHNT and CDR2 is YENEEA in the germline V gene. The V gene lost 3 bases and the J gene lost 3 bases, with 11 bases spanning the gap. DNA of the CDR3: TGTGCCAGCAGCTTGGGACGGGGTGACTATGGCTACACCTTC. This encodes CASSLGRGDYGYTF.

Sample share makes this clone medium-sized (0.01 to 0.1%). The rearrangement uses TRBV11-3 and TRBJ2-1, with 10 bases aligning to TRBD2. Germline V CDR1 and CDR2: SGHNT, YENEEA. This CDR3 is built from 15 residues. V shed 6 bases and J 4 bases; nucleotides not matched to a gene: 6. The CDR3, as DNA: TGTGCCAGCAGACCCAGCGGGGGGGATTACAATGAGCAGTTCTTC. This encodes CASRPSGGDYNEQFF. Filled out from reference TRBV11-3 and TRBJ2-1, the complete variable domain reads EAGVVQSPRYKIIEKKQPVAFWCNPISGHNTLYWYLQNLGQGPELLIRYENEEAVDDSQLPKDRFSAERLKGVDSTLKIQPAELGDSAVYLCASRPSGGDYNEQFFGPGTRLTVL.

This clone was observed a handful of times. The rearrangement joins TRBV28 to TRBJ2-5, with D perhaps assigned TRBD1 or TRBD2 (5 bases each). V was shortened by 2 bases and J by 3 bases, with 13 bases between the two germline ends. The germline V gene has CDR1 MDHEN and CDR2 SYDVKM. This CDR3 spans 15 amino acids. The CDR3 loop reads CASSLIGDGKETQYF. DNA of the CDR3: TGTGCCAGCAGTTTAATAGGGGACGGCAAAGAGACCCAGTACTTC.

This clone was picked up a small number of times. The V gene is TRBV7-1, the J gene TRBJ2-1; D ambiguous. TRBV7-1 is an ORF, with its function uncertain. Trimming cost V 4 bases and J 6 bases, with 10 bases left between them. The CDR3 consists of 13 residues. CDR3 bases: TGTGCCAGCAGCTTAAGCCCCACCAATGAGCAGTTCTTC. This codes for CASSLSPTNEQFF.

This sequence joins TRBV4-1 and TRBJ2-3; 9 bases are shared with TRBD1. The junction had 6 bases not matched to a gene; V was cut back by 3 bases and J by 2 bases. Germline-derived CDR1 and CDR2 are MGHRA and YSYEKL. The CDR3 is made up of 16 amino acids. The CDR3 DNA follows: TGCGCCAGCAGCCACCCGGGACAGGGACACACAGATACGCAGTATTTT. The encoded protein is CASSHPGQGHTDTQYF.

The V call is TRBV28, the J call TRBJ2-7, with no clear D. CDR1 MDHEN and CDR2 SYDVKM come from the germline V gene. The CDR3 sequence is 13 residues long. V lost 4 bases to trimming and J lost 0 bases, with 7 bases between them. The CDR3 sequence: CASSSAPSYEQYF. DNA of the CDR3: TGTGCCAGCAGTTCGGCCCCCTCCTACGAGCAGTACTTC.

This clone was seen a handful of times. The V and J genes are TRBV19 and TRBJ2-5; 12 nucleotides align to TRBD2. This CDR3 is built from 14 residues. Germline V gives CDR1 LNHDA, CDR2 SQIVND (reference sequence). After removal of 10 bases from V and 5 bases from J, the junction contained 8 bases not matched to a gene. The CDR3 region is CATSSGGARETQYF. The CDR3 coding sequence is TGTGCCACCTCTAGCGGGGGGGCCCGGGAGACCCAGTACTTC.

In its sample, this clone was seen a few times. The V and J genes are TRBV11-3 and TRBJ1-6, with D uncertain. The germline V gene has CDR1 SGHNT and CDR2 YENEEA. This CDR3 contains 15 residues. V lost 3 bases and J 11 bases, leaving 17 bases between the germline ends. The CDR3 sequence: CASSLGGRMKAPLHF. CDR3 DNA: TGTGCCAGCAGCTTGGGAGGACGTATGAAGGCACCCCTCCACTTT.